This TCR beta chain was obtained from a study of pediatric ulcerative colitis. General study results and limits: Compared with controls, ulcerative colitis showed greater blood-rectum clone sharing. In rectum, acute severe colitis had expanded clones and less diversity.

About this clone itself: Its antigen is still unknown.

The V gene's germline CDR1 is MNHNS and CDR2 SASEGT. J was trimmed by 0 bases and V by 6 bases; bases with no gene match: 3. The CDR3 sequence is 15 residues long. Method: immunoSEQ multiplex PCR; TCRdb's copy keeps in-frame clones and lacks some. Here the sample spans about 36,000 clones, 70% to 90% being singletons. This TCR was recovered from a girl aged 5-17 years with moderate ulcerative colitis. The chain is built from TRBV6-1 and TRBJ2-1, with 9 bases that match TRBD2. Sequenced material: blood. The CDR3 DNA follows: TGTGCCAGCAGCCTAGCGGGGAGCTCCTACAATGAGCAGTTCTTC. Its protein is CASSLAGSSYNEQFF.